This T cell receptor beta chain was sequenced during a study of blood T cell repertoires in COVID-19. Study-wide context: Samples taken during acute and convalescent COVID-19 were collected in the United States, Italy and Spain. From T cells, B-cell-depleted T cells, or PBMCs came the material, which was cDNA or gDNA.

V trimming: 1 base; J trimming: 5 bases; junction bases outside the gene matches: 6. From germline, CDR1 is MGHRA and CDR2 YSYEKL. The CDR3 runs 16 residues. Per the original data handling: For nucleated cells, counts were estimated from reference gene primer amplification. Clones were sequenced by immunoSEQ multiplex PCR, and TCRdb holds only the in-frame ones, with some missing. D and trimming come from the DNA, and the V and J calls and clone size come from that table. Among roughly 300,000 clones listed, around 83% were seen once. The sample comprised peripheral blood. This chain links TRBV4-1 with TRBJ2-1; TRBD2 matches 9 bases. This clonotype originated in a woman aged 50 to 60 with acute or convalescent COVID-19. CDR3 protein: CASSQAGLAVNNEQFF. DNA for the CDR3: TGCGCCAGCAGCCAAGCGGGACTAGCAGTTAACAATGAGCAGTTCTTC.